This entry lists 27 T cell receptor beta chains sequenced from one sample in a study of prognosis after radiotherapy for stage I lung cancer. TCR beta CDR3 amplification from genomic DNA was performed by two-round multiplex PCR. For every TRBV and TRBJ gene, a specific primer was used in first-round PCR. TCRdb reanalysed the multiplex PCR reads using MiXCR and keeps one entry per CDR3 protein. The profile shows 30,000 to 40,000 distinct CDR3 sequences, approximately 32% of them singletons. The sequencing used PBMCs, collected before or after stereotactic body radiation therapy (not recorded which). The receptors come from a donor over 45 with non-small cell lung cancer.

This clonotype occurred many times. This sequence joins TRBV9 and TRBJ2-2, with D perhaps matching TRBD1 (5 bases). Per germline, CDR1 SGDLS and CDR2 YYNGEE. CDR3 length: 14 residues. V lost 4 bases and J lost 5, with 12 bases in between. CDR3 bases: TGTGCCAGCAGCCCTTGGGGCCTTACCGGGGAGCTGTTTTTT. Translating gives CASSPWGLTGELFF. Complete variable domain (other parts from reference TRBV9 and TRBJ2-2): DSGVTQTPKHLITATGQRVTLRCSPRSGDLSVYWYQQSLDQGLQFLIQYYNGEERAKGNILERFSAQQFPDLHSELNLSSLELGDSALYFCASSPWGLTGELFFGEGSRLTVL.

This clonotype was counted many times. The gene calls are TRBV28 and TRBJ2-1, with a weak D call TRBD1 (5 bases). Germline V gives CDR1 MDHEN, CDR2 SYDVKM. V lost 5 bases to trimming and J lost 9 bases, with 11 bases between them. This CDR3 comprises 12 residues. CDR3 amino acids: CASSTFRGEQFF. CDR3 coding DNA: TGTGCCAGCAGTACTTTTAGGGGTGAGCAGTTCTTC.

This clonotype was observed at least ten times. The rearrangement uses TRBV6-7 and TRBJ1-1; 10 nucleotides agree with TRBD1. TRBV6-7 is classed as an ORF, of uncertain function. The CDR3 has 17 amino acids. Trimming cost V 6 bases and J 3 bases; bases outside gene matches: 13. The CDR3 sequence: CASSQLPTGGVDTEAFF. The CDR3 DNA reads as TGTGCCAGCAGCCAACTTCCGACAGGGGGCGTCGACACTGAAGCTTTCTTT.

This clonotype was seen many times. V is TRBV4-3 and J is TRBJ1-2; weak D call: TRBD1 (6 bases). V was cut by 0 bases and J by 6 bases, with 26 bases left in between. CDR1 LGHNA and CDR2 YSLEER come from the germline V gene. The CDR3 has 19 residues. CDR3 coding DNA: TGCGCCAGCAGCCAAGAGGTCCACCCACTGGGGGCGGTTGAAGATGGCTACACCTTC. Translating it yields CASSQEVHPLGAVEDGYTF.

In regard to this clonotype: At one end the junction does not follow the germline gene, possibly because of a read error. The chain has TRBV6-6 and TRBJ2-6; D perhaps matches TRBD1 (5 bases). The CDR3 is 18 amino acids. Germline lookup yields CDR1 MNHNY and CDR2 SVGAGI (reference sequence). CDR3 bases: TGTGCCAGCAGTTACTCGCCCATCTTGCAAGCTGGGGCCAACGTCCTGAATTTC. Protein product: CASSYSPILQAGANVLNF.

This chain connects TRBV12-3 or TRBV12-4 to TRBJ2-1, with D unresolved. V shed 7 bases and J shed 5 bases, with 3 bases lying between them. The CDR3 is 10 amino acids. Written as DNA, the CDR3 is TGTGCCAGCAAAGACAATGAGCAGTTCTTC. It is translated as CASKDNEQFF.

The chain uses TRBV7-2 and TRBJ2-3; 8 positions match TRBD2. CDR3 size: 13 residues. V dropped 3 bases and J dropped 4; count of bases not matched to a gene: 0. Germline V gene sequence: CDR1 SGHTA, CDR2 FQGNSA. The CDR3 nucleotides read TGTGCCAGCAGCTTTAGCGGGGCAGATACGCAGTATTTT. Protein sequence: CASSFSGADTQYF.

As for this clonotype: Germline is not matched at one junction end, which may reflect a read error. This chain uses TRBV6-1 with TRBJ2-3; a weak D match, TRBD1 (5 bases). Germline V CDR1 and CDR2: MNHNS, SASEGT. The CDR3 contains 13 residues. CDR3: CASRTDRTGTQYF. CDR3 sequence (DNA): TGTGCCAGCAGAACTGACAGAACAGGTACGCAGTATTTT.

The CDR3 DNA reads TGTGCCAGCAGCCGGACAGGGAGGGATGGCTACACCTTC. The encoded protein is CASSRTGRDGYTF. The rearrangement links TRBV28 to TRBJ1-2, with 8 bases identical to TRBD1. The CDR3 length is 13 residues. Germline V gene sequence: CDR1 MDHEN, CDR2 SYDVKM. Trimming removed 6 bases from V and 6 bases from J; junction bases left unmatched: 6.

This clonotype came up once. This chain joins TRBV5-1 and TRBJ2-3; 8 bases match TRBD1. CDR1 SGHRS and CDR2 YFSETQ come from the germline V gene. Trimming removed 2 bases from V and 2 bases from J; junction bases left unmatched: 7. The CDR3 has 16 amino acids. The DNA of the CDR3 is TGCGCCAGCAGCTTACAGGGGGTTGGACCCACAGATACGCAGTATTTT. It specifies CASSLQGVGPTDTQYF.

This chain links TRBV6-1 with TRBJ2-2, with D possibly TRBD2 on 6 matching bases. The CDR3 is made up of 15 amino acids. Germline V gene lookup returns CDR1 MNHNS and CDR2 SASEGT. V lost 1 base and J 5 bases, leaving 11 bases between the germline ends. The CDR3 DNA follows: TGTGCCAGCAGTGAAGGGAGGGTTGGGACCGGGGAGCTGTTTTTT. Residues: CASSEGRVGTGELFF.

The table lists this clonotype with many counts. The V gene is TRBV28, the J gene TRBJ2-7; D is perhaps TRBD1 or TRBD2 (5 bases each). Trimming shortened V by 5 bases and J by 7 bases, and 21 bases separated the two germline ends. This CDR3 comprises 15 residues. The germline V gene encodes CDR1 MDHEN and CDR2 SYDVKM. The CDR3 here is CASSPGTESPREQYF. CDR3 nucleotide sequence: TGTGCCAGCAGTCCCGGGACGGAGAGTCCTCGAGAGCAGTACTTC.

As concerns this clonotype: It differs at one base from a far larger clone, so likely a read error. This chain links TRBV6-4 with TRBJ2-6; no clear D gene. Germline loops: CDR1 MRHNA, CDR2 SNTAGT. V shed 7 bases and J shed 2 bases, with 24 bases lying between them. The CDR3 runs to 19 residues. In nucleotides, the CDR3 is TGTGCCAGCACCCACGGCCGAGTGACACCAAAAACTGGGGCCAACGTCCTGACTTTC. It codes for CASTHGRVTPKTGANVLTF.

This clonotype was recorded only once. Relative to the germline gene, one junction end is altered; a read error may explain this. The chain is built from TRBV10-3 and TRBJ2-2; D gene unclear. In germline, CDR1 is ENHRY, CDR2 SYGVKD. This CDR3 contains 13 residues. The DNA for the CDR3 is TGTGCCACCCGGGCTTTCAACATCGGGGAGCTGTTTTTT. Residues: CATRAFNIGELFF.

Many counts were recorded for this clonotype. The chain carries TRBV6-1 and TRBJ1-1; D uncertain. This CDR3 has 13 residues. Germline V CDR1 and CDR2: MNHNS, SASEGT. V gave up 6 bases and J gave up 1 base, with 9 bases separating them. In DNA form, the CDR3 reads TGTGCCAGCAGGAGGGCGCAGAACACTGAAGCTTTCTTT. Amino acid sequence: CASRRAQNTEAFF.

This clonotype was seen many times. The genes are TRBV7-9 and TRBJ2-3; the match to TRBD2 covers 13 bases. Unmatched junction bases numbered 1, after V lost 3 bases and J lost 4 bases. CDR1 and CDR2 from the germline V gene are SEHNR and FQNEAQ (reference sequence). CDR3 length: 15 amino acids. The DNA of the CDR3 is TGTGCCAGCAGCTTCGGACTAGCGGGGGCAGATACGCAGTATTTT. Amino acids: CASSFGLAGADTQYF.

A word on this clonotype: This may come from a read error, since a much larger clone is one base off. The chain carries TRBV12-5 and TRBJ2-5; D ambiguous. The CDR3 runs 12 residues. Germline V gene lookup returns CDR1 LGHNT and CDR2 FRNRAP. The CDR3 bases are TGTGCTAGTGGTTTGAATAAAGAGACCCATTACTTC. As protein: CASGLNKETHYF.

At least ten counts were recorded for this clonotype. The chain has TRBV7-8 and TRBJ2-7; D ambiguous. Germline assignment: CDR1 SGHVS and CDR2 FQNEAQ. Trimming shortened V by 5 bases and J by 2 bases, and 13 bases separated the two germline ends. The CDR3 runs 14 residues. The CDR3 is CASSRVPWTYEQYF. The DNA of the CDR3 is TGTGCCAGCAGCCGCGTGCCTTGGACCTACGAGCAGTACTTC. The variable domain in full, with the rest retrieved from reference TRBV7-8 and TRBJ2-7, is GAGVSQSPRYKVAKRGQDVALRCDPISGHVSLFWYQQALGQGPEFLTYFQNEAQLDKSGLPSDRFFAERPEGSVSTLKIQRTQQEDSAVYLCASSRVPWTYEQYFGPGTRLTVT.

This clonotype was recorded many times. The rearrangement links TRBV6-1 to TRBJ1-2; TRBD1 aligns across 12 bases. The germline CDR1 and CDR2 sequences are MNHNS and SASEGT. CDR3 length: 16 amino acids. The V gene end was trimmed by 6 bases and the J gene end by 6 bases; junction bases not matched to a gene: 11. CDR3: CASRELTGQGANGYTF. The DNA for the CDR3 is TGTGCCAGCAGGGAACTAACGGGACAGGGGGCCAATGGCTACACCTTC.

This clonotype came up a few times. The rearrangement links TRBV5-6 to TRBJ2-1, with D unresolved. V was shortened by 7 bases and J by 8 bases, with 16 bases between the two germline ends. The CDR3 has 13 residues. Germline CDR1 reads SGHDT; CDR2 reads YYEEEE. As DNA, the CDR3 is TGTGCCAGCCAAACTTGGGGAAGAGATGAGCAGTTCTTC. Translation: CASQTWGRDEQFF.

Ten or more counts support this clonotype. V is TRBV24-1 and J is TRBJ2-6; TRBD1 might be the D (6 bases). Germline CDR1 and CDR2: KGHDR and SFDVKD. Trimming cost V 9 bases and J 0 bases, with 17 bases left between them. The CDR3 length is 17 residues. The CDR3 loop is CATAPGHTYSGANVLTF. CDR3 DNA sequence: TGTGCCACCGCCCCGGGACACACGTACTCTGGGGCCAACGTCCTGACTTTC.

This clonotype was counted at least ten times. A junction boundary mismatches the germline segment, possibly from a read error. The chain recombines TRBV11-2 with TRBJ1-4; D is unresolved. The germline V gene encodes CDR1 SGHAT and CDR2 FQNNGV. The CDR3 is 11 residues long. The CDR3 loop is CASSSGFLRIF. CDR3 coding DNA: TGTGCCAGCAGCTCGGGGTTTTTACGGATTTTT.

This clonotype appeared many times. The rearrangement uses TRBV9 and TRBJ1-2; a possible D gene is TRBD1 (5 bases). The V end was cut by 3 bases, the J end by 4 bases, with 10 bases between. Per the germline V gene, CDR1 is SGDLS and CDR2 is YYNGEE. The CDR3 runs to 13 residues. Here the CDR3 DNA reads TGTGCCAGCAGCGCCCCCCAGGGCTATGGCTACACCTTC. Translation: CASSAPQGYGYTF.

As to this clonotype: A much bigger clone sits one base away, suggesting this may be a read error. CDR3 amino acids: CRGSSFGRDTQYF. Here the CDR3 DNA reads TGCAGAGGCTCTAGCTTTGGGCGAGATACGCAGTATTTT. V usage is TRBV29-1 and J usage is TRBJ2-3; maybe TRBD2 (5 bases). Germline V gene sequence: CDR1 SQVTM, CDR2 ANQGSEA. This CDR3 is built from 13 residues.

At least ten counts were recorded for this clonotype. J is TRBJ2-1 and V is TRBV6-1; D unclear. Germline V gene data show CDR1 as MNHNS and CDR2 as SASEGT. Trimming took off 4 bases at V and 0 bases at J, with 10 bases between the two ends. This CDR3 is built from 15 residues. The CDR3 spells CASSVSYSSYNEQFF. For the CDR3, the DNA is TGTGCCAGCAGTGTATCGTACAGCTCCTACAATGAGCAGTTCTTC.

A few counts support this clonotype. This may arise from a read error, as a much more abundant clone is one base away. This chain uses TRBV5-4 with TRBJ1-2; D is possibly TRBD1 (6 bases). Germline V gene sequence: CDR1 SGHNT, CDR2 YYREEE (reference sequence). The CDR3 is 18 amino acids. V was clipped by 0 bases and J by 4 bases, with 22 bases between them. CDR3 DNA: TGTGCCAGCAGCTTGGTCACGGACAGTGAAGTTTGGAGCTATGGCTACACCTTC. Protein product: CASSLVTDSEVWSYGYTF.

The sample holds many counts of this clonotype. The CDR3 sequence is CASSVLDRAEDTQYF. The DNA of the CDR3 is TGTGCCAGCAGCGTATTGGACAGGGCCGAAGATACGCAGTATTTT. The chain recombines TRBV9 with TRBJ2-3, with 8 bases matching TRBD1. Per germline, CDR1 SGDLS and CDR2 YYNGEE. The length of the CDR3 is 15 residues. The V gene end was trimmed by 1 base and the J gene end by 5 bases; junction bases not matched to a gene: 6.